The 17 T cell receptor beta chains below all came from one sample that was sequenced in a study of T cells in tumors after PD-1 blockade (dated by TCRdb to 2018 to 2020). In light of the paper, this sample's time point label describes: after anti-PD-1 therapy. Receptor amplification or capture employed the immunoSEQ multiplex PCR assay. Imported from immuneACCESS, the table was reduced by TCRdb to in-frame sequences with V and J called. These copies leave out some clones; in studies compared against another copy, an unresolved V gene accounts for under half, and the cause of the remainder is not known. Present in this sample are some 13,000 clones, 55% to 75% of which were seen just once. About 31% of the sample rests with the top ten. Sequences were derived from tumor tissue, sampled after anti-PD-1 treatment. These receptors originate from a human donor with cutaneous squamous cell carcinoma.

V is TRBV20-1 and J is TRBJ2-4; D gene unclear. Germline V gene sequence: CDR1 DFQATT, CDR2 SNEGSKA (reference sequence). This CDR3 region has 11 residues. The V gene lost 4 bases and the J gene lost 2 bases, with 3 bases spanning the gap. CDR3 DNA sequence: TGCAGTGCTACCCCCAAAAACATTCAGTACTTC. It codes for CSATPKNIQYF.

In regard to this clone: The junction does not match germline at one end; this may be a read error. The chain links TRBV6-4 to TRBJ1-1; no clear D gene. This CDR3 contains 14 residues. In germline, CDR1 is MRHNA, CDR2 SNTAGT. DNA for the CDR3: TGTGCCGGCAGGACCTTGGACGGGAACACTGAAGCTTTCTTT. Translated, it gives CAGRTLDGNTEAFF.

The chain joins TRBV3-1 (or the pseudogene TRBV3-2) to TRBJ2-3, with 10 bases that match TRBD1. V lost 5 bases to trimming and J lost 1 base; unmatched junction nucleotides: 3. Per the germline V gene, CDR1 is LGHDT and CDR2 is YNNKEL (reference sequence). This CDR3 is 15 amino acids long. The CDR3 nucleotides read TGTGCCAGCAGCAGGGGACAGGGGCGCACAGATACGCAGTATTTT. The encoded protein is CASSRGQGRTDTQYF.

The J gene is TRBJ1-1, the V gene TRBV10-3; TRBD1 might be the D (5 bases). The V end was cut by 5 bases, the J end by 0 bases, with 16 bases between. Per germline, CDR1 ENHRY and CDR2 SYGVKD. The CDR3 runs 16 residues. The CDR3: CAISTSGDRVNTEAFF. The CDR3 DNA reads TGTGCCATCAGTACAAGCGGGGACCGAGTGAACACTGAAGCTTTCTTT.

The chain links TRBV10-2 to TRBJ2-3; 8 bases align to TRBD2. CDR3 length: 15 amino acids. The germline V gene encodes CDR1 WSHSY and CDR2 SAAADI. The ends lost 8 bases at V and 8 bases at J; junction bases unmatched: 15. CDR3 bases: TGCGCCAGCCAGCGGTCGGGGGGGGCTTTGGGTACGCAGTATTTT. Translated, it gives CASQRSGGALGTQYF.

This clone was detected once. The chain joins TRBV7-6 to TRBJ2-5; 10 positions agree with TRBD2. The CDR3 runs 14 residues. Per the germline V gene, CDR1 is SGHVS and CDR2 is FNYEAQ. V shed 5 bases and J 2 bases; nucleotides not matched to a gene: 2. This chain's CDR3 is CASSRTSGQETQYF. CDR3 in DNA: TGTGCCAGCAGCCGGACTAGCGGTCAAGAGACCCAGTACTTC.

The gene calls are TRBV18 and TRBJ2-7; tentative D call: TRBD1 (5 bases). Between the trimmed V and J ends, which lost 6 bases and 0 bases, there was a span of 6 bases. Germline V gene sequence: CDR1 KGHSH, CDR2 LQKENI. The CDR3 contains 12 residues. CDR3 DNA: TGTGCCAGCTCCCAGGGCTCCTACGAGCAGTACTTC. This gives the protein CASSQGSYEQYF. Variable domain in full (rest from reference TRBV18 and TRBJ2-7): NAGVMQNPRHLVRRRGQEARLRCSPMKGHSHVYWYRQLPEEGLKFMVYLQKENIIDESGMPKERFSAEFPKEGPSILRIQQVVRGDSAAYFCASSQGSYEQYFGPGTRLTVT.

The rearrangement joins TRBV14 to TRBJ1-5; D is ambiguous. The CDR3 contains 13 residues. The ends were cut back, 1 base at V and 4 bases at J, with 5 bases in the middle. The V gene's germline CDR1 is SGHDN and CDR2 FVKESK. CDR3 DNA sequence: TGTGCCAGCAGCCAAGCGGGGAATCAGCCCCAGCATTTT. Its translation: CASSQAGNQPQHF.

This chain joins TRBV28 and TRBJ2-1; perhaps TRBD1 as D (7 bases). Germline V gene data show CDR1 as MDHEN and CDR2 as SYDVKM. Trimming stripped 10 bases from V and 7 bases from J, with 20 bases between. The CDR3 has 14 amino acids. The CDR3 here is CATRDREVQNEQFF. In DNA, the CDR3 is TGTGCCACCCGTGACAGGGAGGTTCAGAATGAGCAGTTCTTC.

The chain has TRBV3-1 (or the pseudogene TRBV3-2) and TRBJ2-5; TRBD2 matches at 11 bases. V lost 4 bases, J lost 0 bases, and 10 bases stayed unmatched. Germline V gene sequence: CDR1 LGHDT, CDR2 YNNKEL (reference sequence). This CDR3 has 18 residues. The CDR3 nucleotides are TGTGCCAGCAGCCCCGGGGTAGCGGGAGGGTCGTACCAAGAGACCCAGTACTTC. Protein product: CASSPGVAGGSYQETQYF.

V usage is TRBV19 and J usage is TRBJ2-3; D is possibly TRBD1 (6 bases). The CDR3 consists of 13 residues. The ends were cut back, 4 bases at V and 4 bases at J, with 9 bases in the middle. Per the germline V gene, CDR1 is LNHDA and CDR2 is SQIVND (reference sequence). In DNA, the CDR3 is TGTGCCAGTAGTAAGGGACACGCAGATACGCAGTATTTT. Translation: CASSKGHADTQYF. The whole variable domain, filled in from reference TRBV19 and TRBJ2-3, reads DGGITQSPKYLFRKEGQNVTLSCEQNLNHDAMYWYRQDPGQGLRLIYYSQIVNDFQKGDIAEGYSVSREKKESFPLTVTSAQKNPTAFYLCASSKGHADTQYFGPGTRLTVL.

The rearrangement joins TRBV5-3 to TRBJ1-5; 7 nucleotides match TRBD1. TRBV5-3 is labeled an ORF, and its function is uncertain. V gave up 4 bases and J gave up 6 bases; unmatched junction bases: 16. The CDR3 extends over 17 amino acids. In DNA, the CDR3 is TGTGCCAGAAGCCAGACTGATTTAGACAGGGATGTTCAGCCCCAGCATTTT. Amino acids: CARSQTDLDRDVQPQHF.

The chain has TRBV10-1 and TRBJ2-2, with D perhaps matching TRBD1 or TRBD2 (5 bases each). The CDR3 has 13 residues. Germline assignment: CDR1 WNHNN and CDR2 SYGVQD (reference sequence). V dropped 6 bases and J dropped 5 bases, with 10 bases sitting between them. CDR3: CASRRDGTGELFF. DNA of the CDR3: TGCGCCAGCAGAAGGGACGGGACCGGGGAGCTGTTTTTT.

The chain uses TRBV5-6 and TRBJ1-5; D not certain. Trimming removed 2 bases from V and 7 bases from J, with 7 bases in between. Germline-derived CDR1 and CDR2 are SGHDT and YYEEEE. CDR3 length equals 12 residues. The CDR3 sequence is CASSLGMQPQHF. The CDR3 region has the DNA TGTGCCAGCAGCTTAGGAATGCAGCCCCAGCATTTT.

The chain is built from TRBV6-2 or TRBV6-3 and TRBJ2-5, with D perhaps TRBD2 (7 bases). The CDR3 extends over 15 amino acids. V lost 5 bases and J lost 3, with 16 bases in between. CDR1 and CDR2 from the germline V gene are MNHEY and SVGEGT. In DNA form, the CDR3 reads TGTGCCAGCAGTGGGCGGGGGCTATTGAAAGAGACCCAGTACTTC. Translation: CASSGRGLLKETQYF.

The CDR3 loop is CASSHLAGSGDTQYF. The CDR3 region has the DNA TGCGCCAGCAGCCACTTAGCGGGGTCGGGGGATACGCAGTATTTT. The rearrangement joins TRBV10-1 to TRBJ2-3, with 8 bases that match TRBD2. The CDR3 is 15 amino acids. V lost 6 bases, J lost 6 bases, and 11 bases stayed unmatched. From germline, CDR1 is WNHNN and CDR2 SYGVQD (reference sequence).

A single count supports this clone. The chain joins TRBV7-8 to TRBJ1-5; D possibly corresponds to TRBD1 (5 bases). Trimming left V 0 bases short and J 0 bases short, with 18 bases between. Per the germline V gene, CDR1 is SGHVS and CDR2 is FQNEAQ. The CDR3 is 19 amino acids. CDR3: CASSLAPGWGIYSNQPQHF. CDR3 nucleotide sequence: TGTGCCAGCAGCTTAGCCCCGGGCTGGGGGATTTATAGCAATCAGCCCCAGCATTTT. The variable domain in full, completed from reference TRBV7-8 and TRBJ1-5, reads GAGVSQSPRYKVAKRGQDVALRCDPISGHVSLFWYQQALGQGPEFLTYFQNEAQLDKSGLPSDRFFAERPEGSVSTLKIQRTQQEDSAVYLCASSLAPGWGIYSNQPQHFGDGTRLSIL.